These T cell receptor beta chains were read from a single sample in a study of blood T cell repertoires in COVID-19. Measured with immunoSEQ multiplex PCR; TCRdb has only the in-frame clones, and not every one. The data hold roughly 290,000 clones, with about 89% observed a single time. Sequenced: peripheral blood. Every receptor here comes from a woman aged 45-65 years who had recovered from COVID-19. CDR3s include the opening cysteine and the closing phenylalanine or tryptophan. The D gene is left open where the match is weak. Rows give clone size only sometimes, using once, few, many, or a class for an expanded clone.

v_gene	d_gene	abundance	j_gene	CDR3nt	CDR3aa
TRBV9	NA	NA	TRBJ2-3	TGTGCCAGCAGCGTAGAAGCGGCTAGCACAGATACGCAGTATTTT	CASSVEAASTDTQYF
TRBV24-1	NA	NA	TRBJ1-1	TGTGCCACCTCCTCTGGCAAGGATAGCAGAGAAGCTTTCTTT	CATSSGKDSREAFF
TRBV29-1	NA	NA	TRBJ1-5	TGCAGCGTTGTAAGTGGACAGAGCGGTCAGCCCCAGCATTTT	CSVVSGQSGQPQHF
TRBV6-2/TRBV6-3	NA	NA	TRBJ1-2	TGTGCCAGCAGTTATATAGCGGGATATGGCTACACCTTC	CASSYIAGYGYTF
TRBV4-1	TRBD1	NA	TRBJ2-1	TGCGCCAGCAGCCAAGGTGTTCAACGGGGACAGTACAATGAGCAGTTCTTC	CASSQGVQRGQYNEQFF
TRBV28	TRBD2	once	TRBJ2-1	TGTGCCAGCAGTTTATCGGGGGGAAGCTCCTACAATGAGCAGTTCTTC	CASSLSGGSSYNEQFF
TRBV7-2	TRBD1	NA	TRBJ2-7	TGTGCCAGCAGCGCCCGACAGGGGATTAGCCACGAGCAGTACTTC	CASSARQGISHEQYF
TRBV7-9	TRBD1	NA	TRBJ1-2	TGTGCCAGCAGCCCCATACAGGGGACCTATGGCTACACCTTC	CASSPIQGTYGYTF
TRBV9	NA	NA	TRBJ2-5	TGTGCCAGCAGCGTAGGGGGTCGGGGGAGTGAGACCCAGTACTTC	CASSVGGRGSETQYF
TRBV19	TRBD2	NA	TRBJ2-1	TGTGCCAGTAGGGGGACTAGCGGAACTACGTACAATGAGCAGTTCTTC	CASRGTSGTTYNEQFF
TRBV2	NA	NA	TRBJ1-5	TGTGCCAGCAGCGCCGAGGGCAATCAGCCCCAGCATTTT	CASSAEGNQPQHF
TRBV5-6	TRBD1	once	TRBJ2-7	TGTGCCACTAAACCGACAGGGCCCTACGAGCAGTACTTC	CATKPTGPYEQYF
TRBV9	TRBD2	few	TRBJ2-1	TGTGCCAGCAGCGTAGGAGCGGGGGGAGCGAATGAGCAGTTCTTC	CASSVGAGGANEQFF
TRBV9	NA	NA	TRBJ2-1	TGTGCCAGCAGCGAGGGGAGCGGGTTGGGGGATGAGCAGTTCTTC	CASSEGSGLGDEQFF
TRBV7-2	TRBD2	NA	TRBJ2-1	TGTGCCAGCAGCCAACCTCCCCTAGCGGGGCTCTACAATGAGCAGTTCTTC	CASSQPPLAGLYNEQFF
TRBV2	TRBD2	NA	TRBJ2-1	TGTGCCAGCAGTGAACAAGCGGGGGCCCCGTACAATGAGCAGTTCTTC	CASSEQAGAPYNEQFF
TRBV6-5	NA	NA	TRBJ2-1	TGTGCCAGCAGTTACGTGCGGACTTCGTACAATGAGCAGTTCTTC	CASSYVRTSYNEQFF
TRBV5-6	NA	NA	TRBJ1-3	TGTGCCAGCAGCTTGTCTCAGGGAAACACCATATATTTT	CASSLSQGNTIYF
TRBV19	NA	NA	TRBJ1-1	TGTGCCAGTAGTATTACAGAGCAGACGGAAGCTTTCTTT	CASSITEQTEAFF
TRBV12-3/TRBV12-4	NA	NA	TRBJ1-5	TGTGCCAGCAGTTTGTACAGGGATCAGCCCCAGCATTTT	CASSLYRDQPQHF
TRBV2	TRBD2	NA	TRBJ2-3	TGTGCCAGCAGTGGACCCCGGGCGGGGGAGGGCACAGATACGCAGTATTTT	CASSGPRAGEGTDTQYF
TRBV3-1/TRBV3-2	NA	NA	TRBJ1-1	TGTGCCAGCAGCCAAGAGTTACGGAGTGAAGCTTTCTTT	CASSQELRSEAFF
TRBV29-1	NA	NA	TRBJ2-5	TGCAGCGTCGACCTTTACAGGGGAGGATGGGAGACCCAGTACTTC	CSVDLYRGGWETQYF
TRBV5-4	TRBD1	NA	TRBJ1-1	TGTGCCAGCAGCTTGGAACAGGGGACCACTGAAGCTTTCTTT	CASSLEQGTTEAFF
TRBV11-2	NA	few	TRBJ1-2	TGTGCCAGCAGCTTAGCCGGCGGATTACTTAACTATGGCTACACCTTC	CASSLAGGLLNYGYTF
TRBV5-1	NA	NA	TRBJ1-5	TGCGCCAGCAGCTTGACGGGGAGCAATCAGCCCCAGCATTTT	CASSLTGSNQPQHF
TRBV18	NA	NA	TRBJ1-6	TGTGCCAGCTCACCTGGACTCATTGACTCACCCCTCCACTTT	CASSPGLIDSPLHF
TRBV6-5	TRBD1	NA	TRBJ1-4	TGTGCCAGCAGTACCTCGGACAGGCTCGGGGAAAAACTGTTTTTT	CASSTSDRLGEKLFF
TRBV3-1/TRBV3-2	NA	NA	TRBJ2-1	TGTGCCAGCAGCCAAGGAACCCCGGGACTTCTCAACAATGAGCAGTTCTTC	CASSQGTPGLLNNEQFF
TRBV11-3	TRBD1	NA	TRBJ2-1	TGTGCCAGCAGCTTAGGAGTCGAGGGGGCTTACAATGAGCAGTTCTTC	CASSLGVEGAYNEQFF
TRBV10-1	NA	NA	TRBJ2-4	TGCGCCAGCAGTGAGGCAGGGTCTGGAGTCGGCATTCAGTACTTC	CASSEAGSGVGIQYF
TRBV4-3	NA	NA	TRBJ2-7	TGCGCCAGCAGCCAAGTAGTTACAGGGCCCTACGAGCAGTACTTC	CASSQVVTGPYEQYF
TRBV25-1	NA	NA	TRBJ1-4	TGTGCCAGCAGTGACTCCGGGACTTCCCGAAAACTGTTTTTT	CASSDSGTSRKLFF
TRBV7-2	NA	NA	TRBJ2-5	TGTGCCAGCAGCCATCCAATCGGGGAGACCCAGTACTTC	CASSHPIGETQYF
TRBV5-6	TRBD1	NA	TRBJ2-3	TGTGCCAGCAGCACAGGGGTCACAGATACGCAGTATTTT	CASSTGVTDTQYF
TRBV5-6	TRBD1	NA	TRBJ2-3	TGTGCCAGCAGCTCGGTAGACCGGGACAGGGGACCAGATACGCAGTATTTT	CASSSVDRDRGPDTQYF
TRBV6-2/TRBV6-3	TRBD1	NA	TRBJ1-1	TGTGCCAGCAGTTGGCCCCAGGGGGCGAACACTGAAGCTTTCTTT	CASSWPQGANTEAFF
TRBV3-1/TRBV3-2	TRBD2	NA	TRBJ2-5	TGTGCCAGCAGCCGACTAGCGGGAGTAGAGACCCAGTACTTC	CASSRLAGVETQYF
TRBV11-2	TRBD1	NA	TRBJ2-7	TGTGCCAGCAGCTTAGCGGACAGGGGCTACGAGCAGTACTTC	CASSLADRGYEQYF